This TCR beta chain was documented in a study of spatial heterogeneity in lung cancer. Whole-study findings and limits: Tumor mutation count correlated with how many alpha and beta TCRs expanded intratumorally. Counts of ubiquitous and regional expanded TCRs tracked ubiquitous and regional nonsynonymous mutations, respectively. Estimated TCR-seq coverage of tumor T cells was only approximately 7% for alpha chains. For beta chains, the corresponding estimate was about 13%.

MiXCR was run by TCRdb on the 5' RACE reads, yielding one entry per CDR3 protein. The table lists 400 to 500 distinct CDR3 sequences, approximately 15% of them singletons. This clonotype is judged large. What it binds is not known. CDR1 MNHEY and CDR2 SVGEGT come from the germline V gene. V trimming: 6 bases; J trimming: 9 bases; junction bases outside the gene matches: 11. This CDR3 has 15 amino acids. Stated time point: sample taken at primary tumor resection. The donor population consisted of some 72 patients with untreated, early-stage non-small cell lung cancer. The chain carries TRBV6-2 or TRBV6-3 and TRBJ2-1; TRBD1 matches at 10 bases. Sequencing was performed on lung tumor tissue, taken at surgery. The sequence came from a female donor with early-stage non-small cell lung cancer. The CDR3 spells CASSQLGQGVAEQFF. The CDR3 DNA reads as TGTGCCAGCAGCCAGCTAGGACAGGGGGTGGCTGAGCAGTTCTTC.